These 3 T cell receptor beta chains were sequenced from one sample in a study of CD39 and CD103 CD8 tumor-infiltrating T cells. Here immunoSEQ multiplex PCR was the method, and the copy in TCRdb shows in-frame clones only, minus some. Of 300 or so clones in the sample, approximately 50% were seen once. Source material: CD39+ CD103+ CD8+ T cells sorted from the tumor. Subset described: CD103+CD39+ double-positive CD45RA- CD8 T cells. These TCRs come from a human donor with ovarian cancer.

The genes are TRBV6-5 and TRBJ2-7; D gene ambiguous. The V end was cut by 4 bases, the J end by 0 bases, with 7 bases between. Per the germline V gene, CDR1 is MNHEY and CDR2 is SVGAGI. The CDR3 loop spans 13 amino acids. DNA for the CDR3: TGTGCCAGCAGTTCCTCAATCTCCTACGAGCAGTACTTC. This gives the protein CASSSSISYEQYF.

The chain recombines TRBV10-3 with TRBJ2-1, with 13 bases aligning to TRBD2. This CDR3 has 15 residues. The germline V gene encodes CDR1 ENHRY and CDR2 SYGVKD. V shed 6 bases and J 12 bases; nucleotides not matched to a gene: 11. The CDR3 protein is CAIRETSGRGEGQFF. The CDR3 DNA sequence: TGTGCCATCAGGGAAACTAGCGGGAGGGGGGAGGGGCAGTTCTTC.

In this sample, this clone turned up a few times. The chain carries TRBV7-8 and TRBJ1-1; 8 bases map to TRBD1. The CDR3 loop spans 15 amino acids. V shed 0 bases and J 8 bases; nucleotides not matched to a gene: 8. Germline loops: CDR1 SGHVS, CDR2 FQNEAQ. Here the CDR3 DNA reads TGTGCCAGCAGCTTAGCGGGACAGGCTTTACTAGAAGCTTTCTTT. It codes for CASSLAGQALLEAFF.